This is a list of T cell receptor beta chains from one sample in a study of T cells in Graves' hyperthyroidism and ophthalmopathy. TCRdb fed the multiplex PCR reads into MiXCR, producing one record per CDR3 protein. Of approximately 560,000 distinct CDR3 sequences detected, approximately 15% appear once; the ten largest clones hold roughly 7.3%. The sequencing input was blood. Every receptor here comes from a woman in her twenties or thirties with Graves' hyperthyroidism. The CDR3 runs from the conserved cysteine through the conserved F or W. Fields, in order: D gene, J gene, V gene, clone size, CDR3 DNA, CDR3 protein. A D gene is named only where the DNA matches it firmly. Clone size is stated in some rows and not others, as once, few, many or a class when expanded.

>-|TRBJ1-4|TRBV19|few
TGTGCCAGTAGTATCGGGGCAGGATCTTATTCAACTAATGAAAAACTGTTTTTT
CASSIGAGSYSTNEKLFF
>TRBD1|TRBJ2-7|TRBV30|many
TGTGCCTGGAGTGTTGGGACAGGGTTTTACGAGCAGTACTTC
CAWSVGTGFYEQYF
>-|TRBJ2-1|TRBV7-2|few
TGTGCCAGCAGCCTCAGGGGTGGTCTACTCAGCTCCTACAATGAGCAGTTCTTC
CASSLRGGLLSSYNEQFF
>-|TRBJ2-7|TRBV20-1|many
TGCAGTGCTAGAGAGGCCAGCTCCTACGAGCAGTACTTC
CSAREASSYEQYF
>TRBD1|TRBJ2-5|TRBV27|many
TGTGCCAGCAGTTTATTGAGGACAGGGGGTGGAGAGACCCAGTACTTC
CASSLLRTGGGETQYF
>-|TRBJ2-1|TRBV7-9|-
TGTGCCAGCAGCACCACCATATTGCTGAAGCGGTCTTCCTACAATGAGCAGTTCTTC
CASSTTILLKRSSYNEQFF
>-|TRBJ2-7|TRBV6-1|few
TGTGCCAGCAGTGAAGCGAGTACAGCCGCCTACGAGCAGTACTTC
CASSEASTAAYEQYF
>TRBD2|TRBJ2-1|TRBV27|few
TGTGCCAGCAGTTTATCGGGGGGTACTAGCGGGAGGTACAATGAGCAGTTCTTC
CASSLSGGTSGRYNEQFF
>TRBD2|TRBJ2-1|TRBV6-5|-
TGTGCCAGCAGTTACTTACGCTCCGGGACTAGCGGCGAGCAGTTCTTC
CASSYLRSGTSGEQFF
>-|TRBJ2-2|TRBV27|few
TGTGCCAGCCGAGTTGTGAAGCTGTTTTTT
CASRVVKLFF
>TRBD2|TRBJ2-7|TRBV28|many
TGTGCCAGCACCCTGGGGACTAGCGGGAACCACGAGCAGTACTTC
CASTLGTSGNHEQYF
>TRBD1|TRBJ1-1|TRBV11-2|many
TGTGCCAGCAGCTGGGGGACAGGCACCGAAGTGGCTTTCTTT
CASSWGTGTEVAFF
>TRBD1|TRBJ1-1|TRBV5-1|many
TGCGCCAGCAGCTCGGGGACAGGGGGCACTGAAGCTTTCTTT
CASSSGTGGTEAFF
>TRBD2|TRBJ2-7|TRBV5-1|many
TGCGCCAGCAGCGTCCTTTTTCGGGAGGTTAAGGACTACGAGCAGTACTTC
CASSVLFREVKDYEQYF
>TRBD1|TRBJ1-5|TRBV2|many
TGTGCCAGCAGCGAGACAGGGTTGAACAATCAGCCCCAGCATTTT
CASSETGLNNQPQHF
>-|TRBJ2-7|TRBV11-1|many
TGTGCCAGCAGCTTCACACAGGGAAACGAGCAGTACTTC
CASSFTQGNEQYF
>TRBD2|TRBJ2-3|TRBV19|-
TGTGCCAGTAGTATTGGCGGGGGGTACACAGATACGCAGTATTTT
CASSIGGGYTDTQYF
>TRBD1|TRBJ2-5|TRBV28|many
TGTGCCAGCAAAACTACCATGAGGACAGGGCGGGAGACCCAGTACTTC
CASKTTMRTGRETQYF
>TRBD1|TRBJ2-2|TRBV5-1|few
TGCGCCGGCAGCTTTGTCCAGGGGGCCGGGGAGCTGTTTTTT
CAGSFVQGAGELFF
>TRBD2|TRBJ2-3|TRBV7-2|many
TGTGCCAGCAGCTCCCTACTGTCGTTCGGACTAGCGGGAGTCCCAGATACGCAGTATTTT
CASSSLLSFGLAGVPDTQYF
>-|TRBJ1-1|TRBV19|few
TGTGCCAGTAGTATTCAGGGCCCATCGGGAGGGACTGAAGCTTTCTTT
CASSIQGPSGGTEAFF
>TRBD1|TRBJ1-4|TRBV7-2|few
TGTGCCAGCAGTTCATCGACAGGGACTAATGAAAAACTGTTTTTT
CASSSSTGTNEKLFF
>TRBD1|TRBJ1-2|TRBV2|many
TGTGCCAGCAGCTTGGGACAGGTTGTCTATGGCTACACCTTC
CASSLGQVVYGYTF
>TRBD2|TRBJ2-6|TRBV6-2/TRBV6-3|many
TGTGCCAGCAGTTCCGGGACTAGCGATGGGGCCAACGTCCTGACTTTC
CASSSGTSDGANVLTF
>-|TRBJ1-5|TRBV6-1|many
TGTGCCAGCAGCCCAGAGGCAGGGTCAAATCAGCCCCAGCATTTT
CASSPEAGSNQPQHF
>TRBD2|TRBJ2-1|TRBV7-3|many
TGTGCCAGCAGCCCCGGGACTACGAATGAGCAGTTCTTC
CASSPGTTNEQFF
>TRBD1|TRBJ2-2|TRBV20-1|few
TGCAGTGCACCCGGGACAGGGGTCAACACCGGGGAGCTGTTTTTT
CSAPGTGVNTGELFF
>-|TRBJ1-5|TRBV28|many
TGTGCCAGCACCGAACCGCAAGGAGGGGGCAATCAGCCCCAGCATTTT
CASTEPQGGGNQPQHF
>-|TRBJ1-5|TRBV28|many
TGTGCCAGCAGTCTCCGGGGGGGCCGGGGTGGCCAAGGTGGGACCCAGCATTTT
CASSLRGGRGGQGGTQHF
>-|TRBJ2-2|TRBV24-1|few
TGTGCCACCAGTGATCCCCACGGGGGGCGCGCCGGGGAGCTGTTTTTT
CATSDPHGGRAGELFF
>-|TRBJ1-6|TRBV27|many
TGTGCCAGCAGTGTCACTATCGGTCCCTTTTCACCCCTCCACTTT
CASSVTIGPFSPLHF
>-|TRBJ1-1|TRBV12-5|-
TGTGTTAGTGGTTTGAAGCCCGGTGACACTGGAGCTTTCTTT
CVSGLKPGDTGAFF
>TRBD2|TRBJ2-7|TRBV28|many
TGTGCCAGCAGACTTAGCGGGAGAGTCCACGAGCAGTACTTC
CASRLSGRVHEQYF
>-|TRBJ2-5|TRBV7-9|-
TGTGCCAGCAGCCAAACAGGACCTGCCGGCGGGACCCAGTACTTC
CASSQTGPAGGTQYF
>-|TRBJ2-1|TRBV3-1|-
TGTGCCAGCAGCCTCCGGACACCTAACTACAATGAGCAGTTCTTC
CASSLRTPNYNEQFF
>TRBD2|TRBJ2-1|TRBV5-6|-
TGTGCCAGCAGCTCGCGACTAGCCGATGAGCAGTTCTTC
CASSSRLADEQFF
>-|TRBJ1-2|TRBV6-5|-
TGTGCCAGCAGTTACTCGAGGACTTCGGGGAATGGCTACACCTTC
CASSYSRTSGNGYTF
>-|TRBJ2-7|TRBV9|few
TGTGCCAGCAGCGTAGGTAGTAGCAGTTACGAGCAGTACTTC
CASSVGSSSYEQYF
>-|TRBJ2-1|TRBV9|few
TGTGCCAGCAGCGTAGCGGGCCAGGGGGAGCAGTTCTTC
CASSVAGQGEQFF
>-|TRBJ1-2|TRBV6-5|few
TGTGCCAGCAGTTCGACAGACCGTTTGGGGTATGGCTACACCTTC
CASSSTDRLGYGYTF
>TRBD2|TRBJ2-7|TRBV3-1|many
TGTGCCAGCAGCCAAGATGTCGCTAGCGGGTACGAGCAGTACTTC
CASSQDVASGYEQYF